Listed here is a single TCR beta chain. Antigen: not known. Germline V lookup: CDR1 MNHEY, CDR2 SVGAGI. This CDR3 comprises 16 residues. The V and J ends lost 0 bases and 0 bases respectively, with 9 bases between them. MiXCR, run by TCRdb on the reads, gives a single entry per CDR3 protein. The sample consists of 500,000 to 600,000 distinct CDR3 sequences, about 15% of them appearing once. This record belongs to a study of T cell repertoires in cytomegalovirus infection. The wider study: Matching HLA type and CMV infection were both indicated by public TCR beta signatures. Study-wide results and limits: HLA-C-restricted CMV-specific TCR beta clonotypes prevailed in the ex vivo response. Carriers of CMV and the relevant HLA type were discriminated by public TCR beta frequency.

This clonotype was sampled from a human donor in good health (CMV status not recorded). Some clones in this sample may be carry-over from other donors' samples. The sample consisted of CD8+ T cells from PBMCs. The genes are TRBV6-5 and TRBJ1-5; no reliable D call. Here the CDR3 DNA reads TGTGCCAGCAGTTACTCTATCGCGGATAGCAATCAGCCCCAGCATTTT. This encodes CASSYSIADSNQPQHF.